This T cell receptor beta chain was documented in a study of metastatic and nonmetastatic thyroid tumors. On the study more broadly: Malignant thyroid and benign thyroid patients provided blood and tumor or nodule tissue whose repertoires were compared. The study's findings and limits: Malignant tumors reportedly showed significantly higher TCR beta diversity than benign nodules in both blood and tumor.

At least ten counts were recorded for this clone. Its antigen is not known. CDR3 length: 15 residues. In germline, CDR1 is LNHDA, CDR2 SQIVND (reference sequence). J lost 5 bases, V lost 4 bases, and 10 bases had no gene match. Thyroid surgery was performed in patients who had received no treatment beforehand. Per the authors' pipeline: A distant-metastasis classifier for papillary thyroid cancer was built using CDR3 differences across clinicopathological groups. TCRdb re-called the PCR reads with MiXCR. These V and J calls derive from TCRdb rather than the authors' analysis. The sample has 30,000 to 45,000 clones, less than 25% seen once.

Material: blood. The V gene is TRBV19, the J gene TRBJ2-5; TRBD1 matches at 7 bases. This clonotype originated in a female donor with papillary thyroid cancer or a benign thyroid nodule (not recorded which). Some clones in this sample may be carry-over from other donors' samples. CDR3 protein: CASSSPSTGQETQYF. The DNA for the CDR3 is TGTGCCAGTAGTAGCCCGTCGACAGGGCAGGAGACCCAGTACTTC.